The source of this TCR beta chain is a study of early T cells in non-severe SARS-CoV-2 infection. Molecules of cDNA were individually given unique molecular identifiers that were attached to them. TCRdb re-called the 5' RACE reads through MiXCR, storing one row per CDR3 protein. The profile shows roughly 100,000 distinct CDR3 sequences, approximately 13% of them singletons. The table lists this clonotype with many counts. V was pared by 0 bases and J by 4 bases, with 9 bases between. The CDR3 sequence is 14 residues long. Germline V CDR1 and CDR2: SGHTA, FQGNSA. This receptor was taken from an adult who was a healthcare worker with PCR-confirmed SARS-CoV-2 infection or an uninfected control (not recorded which). The sequencing input was whole blood. The chain employs TRBV7-2 and TRBJ2-5; weak D call: TRBD1 (5 bases). In nucleotides, the CDR3 is TGTGCCAGCAGCTTAGCGCGACAGACAGAGACCCAGTACTTC. This translates into CASSLARQTETQYF.